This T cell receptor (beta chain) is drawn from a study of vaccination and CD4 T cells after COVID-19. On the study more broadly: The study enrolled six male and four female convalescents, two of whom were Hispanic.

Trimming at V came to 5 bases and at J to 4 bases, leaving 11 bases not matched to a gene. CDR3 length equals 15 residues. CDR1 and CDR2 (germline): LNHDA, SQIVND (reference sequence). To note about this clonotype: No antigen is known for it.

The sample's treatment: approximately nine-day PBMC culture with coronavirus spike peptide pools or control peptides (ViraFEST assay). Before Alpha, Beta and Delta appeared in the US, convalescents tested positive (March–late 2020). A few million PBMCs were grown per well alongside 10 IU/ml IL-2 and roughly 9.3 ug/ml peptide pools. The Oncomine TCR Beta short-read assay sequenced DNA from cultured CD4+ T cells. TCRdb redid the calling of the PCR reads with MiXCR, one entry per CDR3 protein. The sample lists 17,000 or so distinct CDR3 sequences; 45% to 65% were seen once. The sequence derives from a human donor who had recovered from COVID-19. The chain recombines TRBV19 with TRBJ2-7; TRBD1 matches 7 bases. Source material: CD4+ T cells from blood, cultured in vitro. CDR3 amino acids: CASSLRGQPGYEQYF. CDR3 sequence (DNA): TGTGCCAGTAGTCTGAGGGGGCAGCCGGGATACGAGCAGTACTTC.